This TCR beta chain was profiled in a study of T cell changes during pregnancy in multiple sclerosis. Clones were read by immunoSEQ multiplex PCR, and TCRdb kept only the in-frame ones, dropping some. Altogether roughly 90,000 clones are present, approximately 90% being singletons, with the ten largest covering 0.9% to 0.95%. V dropped 2 bases and J dropped 2 bases, with 13 bases sitting between them. Germline V lookup: CDR1 LGHNA, CDR2 YSLEER. This CDR3 comprises 16 residues. Sequences were derived from peripheral blood, sampled before pregnancy. The chain couples TRBV4-3 to TRBJ2-1; D is perhaps TRBD1 (6 bases). The origin of this receptor is a female donor with multiple sclerosis, enrolled in a pregnancy study. CDR3 bases: TGCGCCAGCAGCCAACGTGCGACAGGTACCTACAATGAGCAGTTCTTC. As protein: CASSQRATGTYNEQFF.